A single sample gave rise to the 24 T cell receptor beta chains below, sequenced in a study of CD8+ T cells in alopecia areata. Extracted RNA was reverse transcribed, and the resulting cDNA served as sequencing template. The repertoire was sequenced with immunoSEQ multiplex PCR; TCRdb's copy has only in-frame clones and lacks some. The sample has around 100,000 clones, roughly 40% seen once; the top ten hold 15% to 20%. Described treatment: oral pan-JAK inhibitor, 5-10 mg twice daily. This material consisted of CD8+ T cells sorted from blood, taken at week 24, from a patient treated with tofacitinib. Receptors were obtained from a human donor with alopecia areata.

The chain joins TRBV5-1 to TRBJ2-1; TRBD2 might be the D (6 bases). This CDR3 comprises 14 residues. Trimming stripped 0 bases from V and 7 bases from J, with 11 bases between. Per germline, CDR1 SGHRS and CDR2 YFSETQ. CDR3 sequence reads: CASSLGRGENEQFF. Here the CDR3 DNA reads TGCGCCAGCAGCTTGGGGAGGGGAGAGAATGAGCAGTTCTTC.

This clone has more than one count but fewer than ten. V and J are TRBV30 and TRBJ1-1; D is possibly TRBD1 (5 bases). The CDR3 is made up of 13 amino acids. With 6 bases removed from V and 3 bases from J, the gap between germline ends came to 14 bases. Germline assignment: CDR1 GTSNPN and CDR2 SVGIG (reference sequence). The CDR3 region is CACSRDSYTEAFF. The CDR3 coding sequence is TGTGCCTGCTCCCGGGACTCTTACACTGAAGCTTTCTTT. The full variable domain, in which reference TRBV30 and TRBJ1-1 provide the parts outside the CDR3, is SQTIHQWPATLVQPVGSPLSLECTVEGTSNPNLYWYRQAAGRGLQLLFYSVGIGQISSEVPQNLSASRPQDRQFILSSKKLLLSDSGFYLCACSRDSYTEAFFGQGTRLTVV.

The rearrangement links TRBV9 to TRBJ2-6, with 9 bases matching TRBD1. Trimming cost V 3 bases and J 1 base; bases outside gene matches: 14. The CDR3 is 20 residues long. The V gene's germline CDR1 is SGDLS and CDR2 YYNGEE. Here the CDR3 reads CASSGWTGTGSRSGANVLTF. The CDR3 DNA reads as TGTGCCAGCAGCGGCTGGACCGGGACAGGGTCCCGTTCTGGGGCCAACGTCCTGACTTTC.

The table lists this clone with a few counts. This chain connects TRBV4-1 to TRBJ1-1, with D possibly being TRBD1 (6 bases). CDR3 length equals 16 residues. Germline V gene data show CDR1 as MGHRA and CDR2 as YSYEKL. With 0 bases removed from V and 4 bases from J, the gap between germline ends came to 15 bases. The CDR3 sequence: CASSQEGHGGITEAFF. The CDR3 nucleotides read TGCGCCAGCAGCCAAGAGGGACATGGAGGGATCACTGAAGCTTTCTTT.

The chain is built from TRBV9 and TRBJ1-2, with a weak D call TRBD1 (5 bases). V lost 0 bases and J lost 4, with 10 bases in between. The CDR3 spans 14 residues. CDR1 and CDR2 from the germline V gene are SGDLS and YYNGEE. The DNA of the CDR3 is TGTGCCAGCAGCGTAGGGGGCGCAAGCTATGGCTACACCTTC. Translation gives CASSVGGASYGYTF.

The V gene is TRBV7-9, the J gene TRBJ2-7; TRBD2 agrees at 10 bases. J gave up 3 bases and V 5 bases, and 7 bases lay outside the gene matches. The CDR3 has 15 amino acids. The V gene's germline CDR1 is SEHNR and CDR2 FQNEAQ (reference sequence). The CDR3 region has the DNA TGTGCCAGCAGCGATAGACTAGCGGGCATCTACGAGCAGTACTTC. Translating it yields CASSDRLAGIYEQYF.

This clone was recorded a few times. The chain carries TRBV4-1 and TRBJ2-2; TRBD1 agrees at 8 bases. With 4 bases clipped from V and 6 bases from J, the junction kept 7 bases outside the gene matches. The CDR3 is 15 amino acids. CDR1 and CDR2 from the germline V gene are MGHRA and YSYEKL. The CDR3 sequence: CASSLMDRVPGELFF. In nucleotides, the CDR3 is TGCGCCAGCAGCCTAATGGACAGGGTTCCCGGGGAGCTGTTTTTT.

This clone was seen a few times. The chain joins TRBV29-1 to TRBJ2-7; a possible D gene is TRBD2 (5 bases). With 6 bases removed from V and 2 bases from J, the gap between germline ends came to 14 bases. The CDR3 runs 13 residues. Germline CDR1 and CDR2: SQVTM and ANQGSEA. CDR3 amino acids: CSVSWSGAYEQYF. The CDR3 region has the DNA TGCAGCGTAAGCTGGTCCGGGGCCTACGAGCAGTACTTC.

This clone was observed a handful of times. The chain employs TRBV7-2 and TRBJ1-1; tentatively, D is TRBD1 (5 bases). This CDR3 is 14 amino acids long. The V gene lost 0 bases and the J gene lost 1 base, with 6 bases spanning the gap. Germline lookup yields CDR1 SGHTA and CDR2 FQGNSA. The CDR3 bases are TGTGCCAGCAGCTTAGCAGACAGGAACACTGAAGCTTTCTTT. This sequence encodes CASSLADRNTEAFF.

This chain uses TRBV4-3 with TRBJ2-3; D unclear. The CDR3 totals 15 residues. Germline lookup yields CDR1 LGHNA and CDR2 YSLEER. Trimming took off 1 base at V and 4 bases at J, with 12 bases between the two ends. The CDR3 DNA follows: TGCGCCAGCAGCCAAGGGAACCGGGCAGCAGATACGCAGTATTTT. Residues: CASSQGNRAADTQYF.

The CDR3 spells CASSTTRFGQTNTEAFF. DNA of the CDR3: TGTGCCAGTAGCACAACCCGGTTTGGGCAGACGAACACTGAAGCTTTCTTT. The genes are TRBV19 and TRBJ1-1; D is uncertain. CDR3 size: 17 residues. CDR1 and CDR2 (germline): LNHDA, SQIVND (reference sequence). V was trimmed by 6 bases and J by 1 base, leaving 21 bases between them.

The rearrangement links TRBV5-6 to TRBJ2-7; no firm D call. Germline lookup yields CDR1 SGHDT and CDR2 YYEEEE. The V end lost 1 base, the J end lost 1 base, and 9 bases lay between the germline ends. The CDR3 length is 14 residues. CDR3 sequence reads: CASSLRPESYEQYF. CDR3 DNA sequence: TGTGCCAGCAGCTTGCGTCCGGAGTCCTACGAGCAGTACTTC.

Points on this clone: One junction end disagrees with the germline gene, perhaps due to a read error. V is TRBV7-7 and J is TRBJ2-5; 11 nucleotides line up with TRBD2. The CDR3 contains 15 residues. CDR1 is SSHAT and CDR2 is FNYEAQ in the germline V gene (reference sequence). CDR3 sequence: CASSSGLAGGETQYF. The CDR3 coding sequence is TGTGCTAGCAGCTCCGGACTAGCGGGTGGGGAGACCCAGTACTTC.

The CDR3 is CASSLSPWGNEQFF. The CDR3 nucleotides read TGTGCCAGCAGTTTATCGCCCTGGGGAAATGAGCAGTTCTTC. J is TRBJ2-1 and V is TRBV27; D unresolved. The V end lost 0 bases, the J end lost 7 bases, and 10 bases lay between the germline ends. This CDR3 has 14 amino acids. Looked up from germline, CDR1 is MNHEY and CDR2 is SMNVEV (reference sequence).

This clone is a singleton in its sample. The V and J genes are TRBV6-1 and TRBJ2-4, with TRBD1 as a possible D gene (6 bases). Trimming left V 3 bases short and J 7 bases short, with 13 bases between. The CDR3 covers 14 residues. Germline CDR1 is MNHNS and CDR2 is SASEGT. The CDR3 here is CASSEDRPTNIQYF. CDR3 nucleotides: TGTGCCAGCAGTGAGGACAGACCGACGAACATTCAGTACTTC.

The chain carries TRBV29-1 and TRBJ2-5; 8 positions match TRBD1. CDR1 and CDR2 (germline): SQVTM, ANQGSEA. J was trimmed by 5 bases and V by 2 bases; bases with no gene match: 10. The CDR3 sequence is 15 residues long. In DNA form, the CDR3 reads TGCAGCGTTGAAACCCCCCAGGGGGCGCGGGAGACCCAGTACTTC. Translating gives CSVETPQGARETQYF.

The chain joins TRBV29-1 to TRBJ1-2; D is uncertain. Germline-derived CDR1 and CDR2 are SQVTM and ANQGSEA. V was cut by 6 bases and J by 2 bases, with 7 bases left in between. The CDR3 loop spans 11 amino acids. The CDR3, as DNA: TGCAGCGTAACGGAGAACTATGGCTACACCTTC. This gives the protein CSVTENYGYTF.

In its sample, this clone was seen a few times. The V call is TRBV2, the J call TRBJ2-5; TRBD1 aligns across 7 bases. Germline V gene lookup returns CDR1 SNHLY and CDR2 FYNNEI. The CDR3 length is 15 residues. Trimming removed 6 bases from V and 3 bases from J; junction bases left unmatched: 10. The CDR3 reads CASRIPTGAEETQYF. The CDR3 region has the DNA TGTGCCAGCAGGATCCCTACAGGGGCTGAAGAGACCCAGTACTTC.

About this clone: This is likely an artifact of a read error, given a far larger clone one base away. This chain joins TRBV11-2 and TRBJ2-1; 12 positions agree with TRBD2. After removal of 3 bases from V and 7 bases from J, the junction contained 7 bases not matched to a gene. The germline V gene encodes CDR1 SGHAT and CDR2 FQNNGV. CDR3 length: 16 amino acids. The CDR3 spells CASSLVPSGRGNEQFF. The CDR3 nucleotides read TGTGCCAGCAGCTTGGTTCCTAGCGGGAGGGGGAATGAGCAGTTCTTC.

The sample holds a few counts of this clone. V usage is TRBV4-1 and J usage is TRBJ2-2; D call uncertain. The CDR3 contains 14 residues. Per germline, CDR1 MGHRA and CDR2 YSYEKL. Trimming pared 0 bases from V and 6 bases from J, leaving 8 bases between. CDR3 loop: CASSQESSAGELFF. CDR3 sequence (DNA): TGCGCCAGCAGCCAAGAGTCCTCGGCCGGGGAGCTGTTTTTT.

The chain recombines TRBV15 with TRBJ2-1; D remains unclear. Trimming stripped 1 base from V and 3 bases from J, with 13 bases between. The CDR3 runs to 16 residues. Germline V gene data show CDR1 as LNHNV and CDR2 as YYDKDF (reference sequence). CDR3 sequence (DNA): TGTGCCACCAGCAGAGTCGGCCCAACGGACTACAATGAGCAGTTCTTC. This codes for CATSRVGPTDYNEQFF.

This chain's CDR3 is CASSQGSGATYEQYF. CDR3 sequence (DNA): TGTGCCAGCAGCCAAGGTAGCGGGGCCACCTACGAGCAGTACTTC. The chain uses TRBV4-2 and TRBJ2-7; 8 nucleotides agree with TRBD2. Per the germline V gene, CDR1 is LGHNA and CDR2 is YNFKEQ. V trimming: 1 base; J trimming: 2 bases; junction bases outside the gene matches: 4. CDR3 length: 15 residues.

As to this clone: One end of the junction fails to match germline, which may point to a read error. The chain links TRBV7-8 to TRBJ1-4; D is undetermined. Germline V gives CDR1 SGHVS, CDR2 FQNEAQ. CDR3 length: 17 amino acids. CDR3 region: CASSIAPGRPFNEKLFF. The CDR3 DNA follows: TGTGCCAGCAGCATAGCTCCTGGACGGCCTTTTAATGAAAAACTGTTTTTT.

V gene TRBV27 combines with J gene TRBJ2-7; TRBD1 or TRBD2 may be the D gene (6 bases each). V was trimmed by 4 bases and J by 2 bases, leaving 24 bases between them. The CDR3 runs 18 residues. The germline gives CDR1 MNHEY, CDR2 SMNVEV (reference sequence). Written as DNA, the CDR3 is TGTGCCAGCAGTTCCAGGGGAGGAGAGACCCGCCTACCCTACGAGCAGTACTTC. Its translation is CASSSRGGETRLPYEQYF.